The entry that follows covers one T cell receptor beta chain sequence. The antigen it recognizes is unknown. The record has no base qualities; no much larger clone is one base away. Donors were healthy HIV-negative adults with no recently reported acute infections or vaccinations. Every donor was a Caucasian adult living in Nashville, Tennessee, USA. CD4+ T cells were enriched through magnetic negative selection, after which naive cells were positively selected on CD45RA and the remaining negative fraction served as the memory subset. Blood was obtained by leukapheresis, after which PBMCs were separated by Ficoll-Histopaque density gradient centrifugation and cryopreserved in liquid nitrogen vapor phase. Purity and quantity of every magnetically sorted T cell population were checked by analytical flow cytometry. Genomic DNA was isolated from every sorted fraction and measured by UV absorbance on a Nanodrop 2000c.

This sample is part of a study of shared clonotypes between healthy human individuals (dated by TCRdb to about 2020). In terms of the full investigation: The cohort included three men and two women between 18 and 49 years of age. For each donor, CD4 naive and CD4 memory were each run on three plates, CD8 naive on two plates, and CD8 memory on one plate. Per donor, leukapheresis produced somewhere between about 0.9 and 9.5 billion PBMCs. To estimate repertoire size and how much clonotypes are shared between individuals, the study performed deep sequencing of blood TCR repertoires from 4 to 6 healthy adults. To increase sequencing depth and limit assay-specific biases, different laboratories used diverse techniques to prepare libraries and sequence TCR repertoires. Overall study results and their limits: Sampling was restricted to blood, and TCR repertoires in tissue are likely to differ from TCR repertoires in blood. The small number of donors limited the genetic and exposure-history diversity represented. Compared with non-shared clonotypes, clonotypes shared by all four sorted-subset donors had higher generation probabilities. Incomplete sequencing was indicated by rarefaction of sorted-subset datasets, despite the large sequencing depth. Pairwise subsampling led to the expectation that sequencing depth would affect the degree of clonotype sharing among donors. Naive subsets generally had larger estimated clonotype richness than memory subsets. Across a few donors, roughly 5.1% of naive CD4, 3% to 3.5% of naive CD8, about 2.3% of memory CD4, and 0.3% to 0.45% of memory CD8 clonotypes were shared.

Using the deep immunoSEQ assay, TCR CDR3 regions were amplified from genomic DNA by multiplex PCR. Genomic DNA extracted from each cell subset was distributed evenly over all wells of several immunoSEQ 96-well plates, and each plate served as one replicate. For sorted subsets, each replicate PCR was loaded with 200 to 250 ng genomic DNA, equivalent to 32,000 or so T cell genomes. The purified libraries were quantified using a Qubit 3.0 fluorometer, sized with a Bioanalyzer 2100, and then quantified again using the KAPA Library Quantification kit. Each immunoSEQ 96-well plate was sequenced on its own single-read 150-cycle Illumina NextSeq 550 flow cell. As for the authors' bioinformatics: The immunoSEQ output contained only junctional sequences without quality scores, so filtering could not match that applied to full-length reads. Sequences were annotated with PyIR, a Python wrapper for IgBLAST v1.9, using IMGT germline references to assign V/J genes and CDR3. Reads were removed for weak V/J assignments (E-value above 1e-6), missing CDR3, stop codons, out-of-frame junctions, or ambiguous translated residues. V3J clonotypes were defined as sequences sharing the same inferred V gene, J gene, and CDR3 amino acid sequence. Percentage overlap between repertoires was calculated by dividing the number of shared unique clonotypes by the size of the smaller repertoire. Richness of each repertoire was evaluated using RTK rarefaction, the Chao1 estimator, and Recon v2.1 estimates of unobserved clonotypes. Generation probabilities were computed with OLGA for all TCRbeta clonotypes obtained by the gDNA method from several donors. TCRdb obtained this table from immuneACCESS and retained in-frame rearrangements with V and J assigned. These tables miss some clones; where compared with another copy, unresolved V genes account for less than half of the shortfall, and the remainder is unexplained. That table furnishes V, J and clone size, whereas the DNA furnished D and trimming. The sample table holds fewer than 200,000 clones, of which roughly 93% were seen once. The ten largest clones capture 0.067% of the sample.

The CDR3 runs 16 residues from the cysteine to the phenylalanine. Of the read, only the CDR3 DNA is kept; its 48 bases are in frame from base 1. The rearranged segments are TRBV21-1 and TRBJ1-5. TRBV21-1 is termed a pseudogene. The source of this sequence is a woman in her twenties or thirties in good health. The sequenced material came from naive CD4+ T cells sorted from blood. This sample's cell subset or site label indicates: CD45RA+ positively selected. The nucleotides are TGTGCCAGCAGCAAAGGACGGCTGACTGGCAATCAGCCCCAGCATTTT. This translates into CASSKGRLTGNQPQHF.